This T cell receptor beta chain is drawn from a study of shared clonotypes between healthy human individuals. Germline V lookup: CDR1 SGHNT, CDR2 YYREEE (reference sequence). V dropped 6 bases and J dropped 0 bases, with 13 bases sitting between them. The CDR3 is 16 residues long. Sequencing was performed with immunoSEQ multiplex PCR; in TCRdb, only in-frame clones are kept and a portion is missing. The sample has 600,000 to 700,000 clones; less than 80% are singletons. This rearrangement joins TRBV5-4 to TRBJ2-6, with D unresolved. The clonotype was recovered from a woman aged 30 to 39 in good health. The sample consisted of memory CD4+ T cells sorted from blood. Described subset: CD45RA-negative fraction. The CDR3 bases are TGTGCCAGCACAGCTCACATCGGCTCTGGGGCCAACGTCCTGACTTTC. It yields the protein CASTAHIGSGANVLTF.